This entry lists 28 T cell receptor beta chains sequenced from one sample in a study of blood T cells in healthy people across ages. With a J-beta primer mix and a sample-barcoded 5' primer, a second PCR ran roughly 6 to 11 cycles. A single record per CDR3 protein comes from TCRdb applying MiXCR to the 5' RACE reads. The sample has 1.5 million to 2 million distinct CDR3 sequences; 28% are singletons. Sequencing input: blood. These receptors all stem from a woman aged 25 to 39 in good health.

The rearrangement uses TRBV5-1 and TRBJ1-2, with 10 bases aligning to TRBD1. CDR1 is SGHRS, CDR2 YFSETQ, per germline. The CDR3 loop spans 14 amino acids. J was trimmed by 3 bases and V by 6 bases; bases with no gene match: 5. In DNA form, the CDR3 reads TGCGCCAGCACCTTAGGACAGGGGGACTATGGCTACACCTTC. Its protein product is CASTLGQGDYGYTF. The entire variable domain, with the rest obtained from reference TRBV5-1 and TRBJ1-2, is as follows: KAGVTQTPRYLIKTRGQQVTLSCSPISGHRSVSWYQQTPGQGLQFLFEYFSETQRNKGNFPGRFSGRQFSNSRSEMNVSTLELGDSALYLCASTLGQGDYGYTFGSGTRLTVV.

The chain has TRBV6-6 and TRBJ2-7, with 10 bases that match TRBD1. The CDR3 is 15 amino acids. The germline V gene has CDR1 MNHNY and CDR2 SVGAGI (reference sequence). V was clipped by 6 bases and J by 4 bases; unmatched bases: 9. CDR3 in amino acids: CASSRRQGAWYEQYF. The CDR3 DNA sequence: TGTGCCAGCAGCCGACGACAGGGGGCTTGGTACGAGCAGTACTTC.

This chain connects TRBV20-1 to TRBJ2-3; no clear D gene. CDR1 and CDR2 (germline): DFQATT, SNEGSKA (reference sequence). V was shortened by 1 base and J by 2 bases, with 13 bases between the two germline ends. The CDR3 is 15 residues long. The CDR3 bases are TGCAGTGCTAGAGTAAGGGAATGGAACACAGATACGCAGTATTTT. Translating it yields CSARVREWNTDTQYF.

In the case of this clonotype: One base away lies a much larger clone, so this may be a sequencing read error. The V gene is TRBV27, the J gene TRBJ2-1; the D gene could be TRBD1 or TRBD2 (6 bases each). This CDR3 comprises 15 residues. Germline V gives CDR1 MNHEY, CDR2 SMNVEV (reference sequence). Here the CDR3 DNA reads TGTACCAGCAAGTACGACGGGGGCCAGGGCTATGAGCAGTTCTTC. As protein: CTSKYDGGQGYEQFF.

This clonotype was counted a few times. It may be a read error: a sequence one base away is much more abundant. The gene calls are TRBV2 and TRBJ2-1; D uncertain. Germline CDR1 SNHLY, CDR2 FYNNEI. V lost 6 bases and J lost 0, with 9 bases in between. The CDR3 is 14 amino acids. The CDR3 DNA is TGTGCCAGCAGGTCCCTTAGCTCCTACAATGAGCAGTTCTTC. Its protein is CASRSLSSYNEQFF.

This clonotype was observed a handful of times. The chain couples TRBV30 to TRBJ2-2; D tentatively fits TRBD1 or TRBD2 (6 bases each). V lost 0 bases and J lost 4, with 9 bases in between. Germline values: CDR1 GTSNPN, CDR2 SVGIG (reference sequence). There are 14 residues in the CDR3. CDR3 residues: CAWSVGGPTGELFF. The CDR3 bases are TGTGCCTGGAGTGTCGGGGGCCCCACCGGGGAGCTGTTTTTT.

As concerns this clonotype: This sequence may be a read error, since a much larger clone differs from it by one base. The rearrangement joins TRBV6-5 to TRBJ2-5; 9 nucleotides agree with TRBD1. Germline CDR1 MNHEY, CDR2 SVGAGI. The CDR3 is 14 residues long. The trim removed 4 bases at V and 3 bases at J, leaving 3 bases unmatched. The chain's CDR3 is CASSCGQGKETQYF. The CDR3, as DNA: TGTGCCAGCAGTTGTGGACAGGGGAAAGAGACCCAGTACTTC.

The rearrangement uses TRBV4-1 and TRBJ2-7; D is perhaps TRBD1 (5 bases). The V gene's germline CDR1 is MGHRA and CDR2 YSYEKL. The V end was cut by 3 bases, the J end by 5 bases, with 23 bases between. The CDR3 has 17 residues. Written as DNA, the CDR3 is TGCGCCAGCAGCCAGACACAGAACAATCTAAAAGGGGACGAGCAGTACTTC. This encodes CASSQTQNNLKGDEQYF.

This clonotype has only a few counts. The chain employs TRBV20-1 and TRBJ1-6, with a possible D match to TRBD1 (6 bases). Looked up from germline, CDR1 is DFQATT and CDR2 is SNEGSKA (reference sequence). V was shortened by 5 bases and J by 7 bases, with 12 bases between the two germline ends. The CDR3 spans 13 residues. The CDR3 reads CSASGQTNSPLHF. The CDR3 DNA is TGCAGTGCTTCCGGACAGACGAATTCACCCCTCCACTTT.

The V gene is TRBV29-1, the J gene TRBJ2-5, with 9 bases aligning to TRBD1. The germline V gene has CDR1 SQVTM and CDR2 ANQGSEA. Trimming took 0 bases from V and 4 from J; bases not matched to a gene: 6. The CDR3 is made up of 15 amino acids. CDR3 sequence (DNA): TGCAGCGTTGAAGACCGGGGGACAGGGCGAGAGACCCAGTACTTC. Translating it yields CSVEDRGTGRETQYF.

This clonotype came up many times. The chain employs TRBV5-1 and TRBJ2-7; D is undetermined. Trimming took 4 bases from V and 1 from J, leaving 12 bases between them. CDR3 length equals 14 residues. From germline, CDR1 is SGHRS and CDR2 YFSETQ. The CDR3 DNA sequence: TGCGCCAGCAGCCCCAATACGGGTTCCTACGAGCAGTACTTC. Its translation: CASSPNTGSYEQYF.

Only a few counts were recorded for this clonotype. The genes are TRBV5-1 and TRBJ2-5; TRBD1 aligns across 7 bases. The germline CDR1 and CDR2 sequences are SGHRS and YFSETQ. The junction had 4 bases not matched to a gene; V was cut back by 3 bases and J by 2 bases. The CDR3 extends over 14 amino acids. The CDR3 loop reads CASSWGQQQETQYF. The CDR3 nucleotides read TGCGCCAGCAGCTGGGGACAGCAACAAGAGACCCAGTACTTC.

This chain uses TRBV20-1 with TRBJ2-3; 10 positions agree with TRBD1. V trimming: 7 bases; J trimming: 3 bases; junction bases outside the gene matches: 7. This CDR3 region has 14 residues. Germline V gives CDR1 DFQATT, CDR2 SNEGSKA (reference sequence). CDR3 residues: CSGRQGARTDTQYF. In DNA form, the CDR3 reads TGCAGTGGGAGACAGGGGGCTCGGACAGATACGCAGTATTTT.

As regards this clonotype: This clone may be a read error of a much larger clone one base away. The rearrangement uses TRBV10-2 and TRBJ2-7, with D tentatively TRBD1 (5 bases). Trimming cost V 3 bases and J 11 bases, with 14 bases left between them. The CDR3 totals 12 residues. Germline loops: CDR1 WSHSY, CDR2 SAAADI. CDR3 loop: CASSEGQQKEYF. The CDR3, as DNA: TGCGCCAGCAGTGAAGGACAACAGAAAGAGTACTTC.

Only a few counts were recorded for this clonotype. V gene TRBV20-1 combines with J gene TRBJ2-5; tentatively, D is TRBD2 (6 bases). CDR3 length equals 14 residues. Germline V lookup: CDR1 DFQATT, CDR2 SNEGSKA (reference sequence). V lost 7 bases to trimming and J lost 1 base, with 16 bases between them. The chain's CDR3 is CSVRGVGGQETQYF. The DNA for the CDR3 is TGCAGTGTACGAGGAGTGGGGGGCCAAGAGACCCAGTACTTC.

J is TRBJ1-2 and V is TRBV3-1, with D unresolved. The ends were cut back, 4 bases at V and 13 bases at J, with 19 bases in the middle. Germline V gene lookup returns CDR1 LGHDT and CDR2 YNNKEL (reference sequence). The CDR3 extends over 13 amino acids. In DNA, the CDR3 is TGTGCCAGCAGCCTTACACCCGGGAGGCCCCTCACCTTC. Its translation is CASSLTPGRPLTF.

In the case of this clonotype: Being one base from a much bigger clone, this may be a read error. The V and J genes are TRBV5-1 and TRBJ1-4; no clear D. Germline V lookup: CDR1 SGHRS, CDR2 YFSETQ. The CDR3 length is 15 residues. The CDR3 DNA follows: TGCGCCAGCAGCTTGAACCCGGCAACTAATGAAAATCTGTTTTTT. Protein product: CASSLNPATNENLFF.

This clonotype was detected ten times or more. V is TRBV20-1 and J is TRBJ2-1, with 9 bases identical to TRBD2. This CDR3 region has 16 residues. The germline V gene encodes CDR1 DFQATT and CDR2 SNEGSKA (reference sequence). V trimming: 0 bases; J trimming: 0 bases; junction bases outside the gene matches: 3. The CDR3 region is CSAREASGISYNEQFF. CDR3 coding DNA: TGCAGTGCTAGAGAGGCTAGCGGGATCTCCTACAATGAGCAGTTCTTC.

The rearrangement links TRBV5-1 to TRBJ2-2, with 7 bases matching TRBD2. After removal of 3 bases from V and 1 base from J, the junction contained 3 bases not matched to a gene. The CDR3 is 15 amino acids. Germline lookup yields CDR1 SGHRS and CDR2 YFSETQ. CDR3 amino acids: CASSSAGMNTGELFF. CDR3 coding DNA: TGCGCCAGCAGCTCAGCGGGGATGAACACCGGGGAGCTGTTTTTT.

The rearrangement joins TRBV7-2 to TRBJ1-4, with D possibly TRBD1 on 5 matching bases. Trimming cost V 3 bases and J 6 bases, with 11 bases left between them. CDR1 and CDR2 from the germline V gene are SGHTA and FQGNSA. The CDR3 extends over 14 amino acids. DNA of the CDR3: TGTGCCAGCAGCTTGATTGCAGGGTATGAAAAACTGTTTTTT. Translating it yields CASSLIAGYEKLFF.

This clonotype was seen just once. This may come from a read error, since a much larger clone is one base off. No conserved phenylalanine or tryptophan ends this CDR3, so it is likely a read error. The J gene is TRBJ2-5, the V gene TRBV15, with 7 bases matching TRBD1. Germline V gene lookup returns CDR1 LNHNV and CDR2 YYDKDF (reference sequence). V trimming: 1 base; J trimming: 5 bases; junction bases outside the gene matches: 10. The CDR3 is 16 amino acids. In nucleotides, the CDR3 is TGTGCCACCAGCAGAGGGATGACAGGGAACAGGGAGACCCAGTACTGC. Amino acid sequence: CATSRGMTGNRETQYC.

This clonotype occurred many times. This chain connects TRBV7-2 to TRBJ2-3; D uncertain. The CDR3 loop spans 15 amino acids. In germline, CDR1 is SGHTA, CDR2 FQGNSA. V lost 6 bases, J lost 3 bases, and 16 bases lay in between. The CDR3 DNA reads TGTGCCAGCAGGCAAGGCGCCCATGGGACAGATACGCAGTATTTT. Translation: CASRQGAHGTDTQYF.

This clonotype was counted ten times or more. This chain links TRBV7-2 with TRBJ2-3; D perhaps matches TRBD2 (5 bases). This CDR3 spans 15 amino acids. The V end was cut by 5 bases, the J end by 4 bases, with 16 bases between. Germline V gene sequence: CDR1 SGHTA, CDR2 FQGNSA. The CDR3 DNA is TGTGCCAGCAGCCCGCGAGGGAACCCGTCAGATACGCAGTATTTT. This sequence encodes CASSPRGNPSDTQYF.

The chain links TRBV28 to TRBJ1-5, with 8 bases identical to TRBD1. This CDR3 is 15 amino acids long. The V gene end was trimmed by 5 bases and the J gene end by 0 bases; junction bases not matched to a gene: 3. Germline V gene lookup returns CDR1 MDHEN and CDR2 SYDVKM. DNA for the CDR3: TGTGCCAGCAGTCCACAGGGGGTTAGCAATCAGCCCCAGCATTTT. It specifies CASSPQGVSNQPQHF.

The chain uses TRBV9 and TRBJ2-7, with 10 bases aligning to TRBD1. This CDR3 comprises 15 residues. After removal of 7 bases from V and 3 bases from J, the junction contained 10 bases not matched to a gene. The germline gives CDR1 SGDLS, CDR2 YYNGEE. The CDR3 region has the DNA TGTGCCAGCGGCGCGAAGACAGGGGGCTACTACGAGCAGTACTTC. Residues: CASGAKTGGYYEQYF.

The chain has TRBV30 and TRBJ2-1; D remains unclear. This CDR3 has 13 residues. Germline V CDR1 and CDR2: GTSNPN, SVGIG (reference sequence). V was cut by 1 base and J by 7 bases, with 11 bases left in between. In DNA form, the CDR3 reads TGTGCCTGGAGTGAACCGGGTAAAAATGAGCAGTTCTTC. Protein: CAWSEPGKNEQFF. The full variable domain, its missing parts supplied by reference TRBV30 and TRBJ2-1, is SQTIHQWPATLVQPVGSPLSLECTVEGTSNPNLYWYRQAAGRGLQLLFYSVGIGQISSEVPQNLSASRPQDRQFILSSKKLLLSDSGFYLCAWSEPGKNEQFFGPGTRLTVL.

This clonotype has only a few counts. The chain couples TRBV29-1 to TRBJ2-3, with D perhaps TRBD1 or TRBD2 (5 bases each). Germline CDR1 is SQVTM and CDR2 is ANQGSEA. The CDR3 sequence is 11 residues long. Deletions cut 5 bases from V and 6 bases from J, with 9 bases between. DNA of the CDR3: TGCAGCGTTAGGGGAGCGGATACGCAGTATTTT. Translated: CSVRGADTQYF.

The chain couples TRBV5-1 to TRBJ2-3; D is unclear. CDR1 and CDR2 from the germline V gene are SGHRS and YFSETQ. With 0 bases removed from V and 8 bases from J, the gap between germline ends came to 13 bases. The CDR3 extends over 14 amino acids. CDR3 bases: TGCGCCAGCAGCTTGGAAGACTCTTTGGGTACGCAGTATTTT. It encodes CASSLEDSLGTQYF.